A single T cell receptor (beta chain) is shown here with its context. As yet, its antigen is unknown. This entry belongs to a study of cytomegalovirus exposure and HLA in healthy donors. Study observations and caveats: TCR beta chains numbering under 200 were designated cytomegalovirus-associated. The productive fraction for most TCR beta V segments was about 87% or about 30% in an earlier analysis.

The donors gave bone marrow, and they were healthy. The PCR used 60 Vbeta and 13 Jbeta primers. Produced via immunoSEQ multiplex PCR; TCRdb's table is partial and in-frame only. The sample yields 150,000 to 200,000 clones, about 80% seen once. Per the germline V gene, CDR1 is SGHRS and CDR2 is YFSETQ. The CDR3 covers 16 residues. V was shortened by 5 bases and J by 2 bases, with 19 bases between the two germline ends. The chain has TRBV5-1 and TRBJ2-5; perhaps TRBD1 as D (5 bases). Sequencing input: PBMCs. The TCR originated in a man younger than 45 in good health and CMV-seropositive. CDR3 sequence (DNA): TGCGCCAGCAGTCAGCAGGGCCCTGTAGTACAAGAGACCCAGTACTTC. Translation: CASSQQGPVVQETQYF.